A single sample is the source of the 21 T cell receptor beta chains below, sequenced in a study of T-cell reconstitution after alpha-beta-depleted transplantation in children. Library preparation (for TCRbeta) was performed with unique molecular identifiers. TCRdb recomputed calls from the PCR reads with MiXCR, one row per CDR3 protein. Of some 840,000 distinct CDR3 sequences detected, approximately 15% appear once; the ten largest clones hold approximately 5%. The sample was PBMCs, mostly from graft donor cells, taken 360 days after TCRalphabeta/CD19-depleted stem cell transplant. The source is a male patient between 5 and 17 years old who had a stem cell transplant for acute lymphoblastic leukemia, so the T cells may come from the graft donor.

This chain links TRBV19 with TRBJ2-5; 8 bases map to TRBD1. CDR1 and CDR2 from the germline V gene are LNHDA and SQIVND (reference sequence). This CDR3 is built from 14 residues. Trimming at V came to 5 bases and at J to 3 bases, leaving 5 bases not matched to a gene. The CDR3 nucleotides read TGTGCCAGTAGTCCAGGGACAGGAAAAGAGACCCAGTACTTC. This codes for CASSPGTGKETQYF.

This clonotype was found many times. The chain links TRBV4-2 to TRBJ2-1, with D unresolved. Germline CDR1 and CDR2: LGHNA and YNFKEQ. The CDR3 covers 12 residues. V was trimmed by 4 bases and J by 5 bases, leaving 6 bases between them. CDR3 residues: CASSPSNNEQFF. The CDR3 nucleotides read TGTGCCAGCAGCCCTTCGAACAATGAGCAGTTCTTC.

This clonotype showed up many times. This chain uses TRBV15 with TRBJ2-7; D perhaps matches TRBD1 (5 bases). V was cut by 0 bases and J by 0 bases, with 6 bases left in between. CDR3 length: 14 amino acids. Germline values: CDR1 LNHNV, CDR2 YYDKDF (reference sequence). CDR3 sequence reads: CATSRDQGSYEQYF. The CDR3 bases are TGTGCCACCAGCAGAGATCAGGGCTCCTACGAGCAGTACTTC.

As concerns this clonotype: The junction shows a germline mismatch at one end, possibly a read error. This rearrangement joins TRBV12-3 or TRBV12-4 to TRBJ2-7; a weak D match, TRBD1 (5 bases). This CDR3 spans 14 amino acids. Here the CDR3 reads CASSLAQGAYEQCF. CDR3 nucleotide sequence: TGTGCCAGCAGTTTGGCGCAGGGCGCCTACGAGCAGTGCTTC.

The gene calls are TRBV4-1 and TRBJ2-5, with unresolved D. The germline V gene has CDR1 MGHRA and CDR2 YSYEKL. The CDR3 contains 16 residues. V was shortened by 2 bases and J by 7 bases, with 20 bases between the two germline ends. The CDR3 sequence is CASSQPTLGRLGTQYF. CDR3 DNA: TGCGCCAGCAGCCAACCGACCCTGGGCCGACTCGGGACCCAGTACTTC.

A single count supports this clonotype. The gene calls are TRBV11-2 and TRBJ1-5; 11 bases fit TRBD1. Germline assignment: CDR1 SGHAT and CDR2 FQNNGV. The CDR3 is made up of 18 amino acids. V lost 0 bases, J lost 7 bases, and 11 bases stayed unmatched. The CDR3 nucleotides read TGTGCCAGCAGCTTAGATCTCTCCCGGGACAGGGGGAACCAGCCCCAGCATTTT. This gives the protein CASSLDLSRDRGNQPQHF.

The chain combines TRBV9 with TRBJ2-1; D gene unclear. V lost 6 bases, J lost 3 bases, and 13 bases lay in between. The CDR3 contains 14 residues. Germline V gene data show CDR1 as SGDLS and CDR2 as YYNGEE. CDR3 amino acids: CASNPDTYYNEQFF. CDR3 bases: TGTGCCAGCAACCCCGACACCTACTACAATGAGCAGTTCTTC.

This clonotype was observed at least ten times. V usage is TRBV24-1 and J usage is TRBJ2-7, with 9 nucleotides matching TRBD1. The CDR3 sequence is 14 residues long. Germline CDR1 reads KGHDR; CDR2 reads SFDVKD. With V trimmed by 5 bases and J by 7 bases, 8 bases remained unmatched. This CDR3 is CATSVTGGAGEQYF. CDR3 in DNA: TGTGCCACCAGTGTTACAGGGGGCGCGGGGGAGCAGTACTTC.

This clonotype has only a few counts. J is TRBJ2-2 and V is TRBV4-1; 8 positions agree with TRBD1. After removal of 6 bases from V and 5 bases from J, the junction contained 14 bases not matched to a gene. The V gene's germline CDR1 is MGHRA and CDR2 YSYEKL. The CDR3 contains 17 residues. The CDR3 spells CASRSRTGTGFTGELFF. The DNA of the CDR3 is TGCGCCAGCAGGTCGAGGACCGGGACAGGATTTACCGGGGAGCTGTTTTTT.

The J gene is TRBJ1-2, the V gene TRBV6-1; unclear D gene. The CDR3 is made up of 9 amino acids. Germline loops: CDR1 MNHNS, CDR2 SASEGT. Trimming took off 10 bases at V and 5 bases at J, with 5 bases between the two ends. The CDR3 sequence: CAITYGYTF. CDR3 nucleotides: TGTGCCATTACGTATGGCTACACCTTC.

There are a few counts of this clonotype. CDR3 region: CASSELLAGKVKQYF. CDR3 sequence (DNA): TGTGCCAGCAGTGAACTGCTAGCGGGGAAAGTAAAGCAGTACTTC. J is TRBJ2-7 and V is TRBV2, with 9 bases identical to TRBD2. V trimming: 2 bases; J trimming: 8 bases; junction bases outside the gene matches: 10. Germline lookup yields CDR1 SNHLY and CDR2 FYNNEI. The CDR3 totals 15 residues.

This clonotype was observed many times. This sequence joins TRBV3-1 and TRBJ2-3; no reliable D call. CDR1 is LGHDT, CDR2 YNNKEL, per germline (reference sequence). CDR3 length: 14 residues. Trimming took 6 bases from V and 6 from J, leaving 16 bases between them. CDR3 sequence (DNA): TGTGCCAGCAGTTATAGGTTCGGGCCGGATACGCAGTATTTT. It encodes CASSYRFGPDTQYF.

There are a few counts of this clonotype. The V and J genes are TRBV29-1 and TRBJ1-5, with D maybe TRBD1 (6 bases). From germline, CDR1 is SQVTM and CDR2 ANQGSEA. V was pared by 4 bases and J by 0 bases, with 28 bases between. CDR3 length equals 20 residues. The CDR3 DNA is TGCAGCGTTGCCGGAGGCCCGGGGGCAAATACTCCTTATAGCAATCAGCCCCAGCATTTT. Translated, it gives CSVAGGPGANTPYSNQPQHF. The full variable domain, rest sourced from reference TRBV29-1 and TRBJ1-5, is SAVISQKPSRDICQRGTSLTIQCQVDSQVTMMFWYRQQPGQSLTLIATANQGSEATYESGFVIDKFPISRPNLTFSTLTVSNMSPEDSSIYLCSVAGGPGANTPYSNQPQHFGDGTRLSIL.

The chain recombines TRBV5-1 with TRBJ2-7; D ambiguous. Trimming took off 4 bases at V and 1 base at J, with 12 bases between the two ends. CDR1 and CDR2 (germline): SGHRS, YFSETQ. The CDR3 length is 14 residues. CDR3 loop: CASSHYSNSYEQYF. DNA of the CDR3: TGCGCCAGCAGCCACTACAGTAATTCCTACGAGCAGTACTTC.

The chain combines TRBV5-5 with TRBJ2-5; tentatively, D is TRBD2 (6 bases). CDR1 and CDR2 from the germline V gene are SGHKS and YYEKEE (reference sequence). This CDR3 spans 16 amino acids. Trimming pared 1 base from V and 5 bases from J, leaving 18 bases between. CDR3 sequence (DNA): TGTGCCAGCAGCTTGCCCGGGAGCGGGCCGGGGGAGACCCAGTACTTC. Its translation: CASSLPGSGPGETQYF.

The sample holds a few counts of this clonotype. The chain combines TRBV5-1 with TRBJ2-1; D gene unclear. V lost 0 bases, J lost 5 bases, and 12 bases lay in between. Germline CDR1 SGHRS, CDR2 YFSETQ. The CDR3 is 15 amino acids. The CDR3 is CASSLGPPSDNEQFF. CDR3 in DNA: TGCGCCAGCAGCTTGGGCCCCCCATCCGACAATGAGCAGTTCTTC.

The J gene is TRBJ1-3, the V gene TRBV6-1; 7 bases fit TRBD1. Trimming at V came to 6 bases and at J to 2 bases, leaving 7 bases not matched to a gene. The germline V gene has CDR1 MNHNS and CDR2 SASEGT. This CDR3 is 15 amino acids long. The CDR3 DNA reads TGTGCCAGCAGCCGTAGTGGGACAGCTGGAAACACCATATATTTT. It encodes CASSRSGTAGNTIYF.

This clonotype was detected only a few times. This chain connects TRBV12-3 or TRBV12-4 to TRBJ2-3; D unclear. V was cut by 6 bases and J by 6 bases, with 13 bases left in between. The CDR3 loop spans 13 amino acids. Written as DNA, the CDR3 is TGTGCCAGCAGCCTTATGGTGGGGGATACGCAGTATTTT. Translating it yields CASSLMVGDTQYF.

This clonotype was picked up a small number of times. CDR3 DNA: TGTGCCAGCACCCCGGGACTAAACACAGATACGCAGTATTTT. Translation: CASTPGLNTDTQYF. The chain recombines TRBV25-1 with TRBJ2-3; 7 nucleotides match TRBD2. V lost 7 bases to trimming and J lost 2 bases; unmatched junction nucleotides: 6. This CDR3 contains 14 residues. The V gene's germline CDR1 is MGHDK and CDR2 SYGVNS.

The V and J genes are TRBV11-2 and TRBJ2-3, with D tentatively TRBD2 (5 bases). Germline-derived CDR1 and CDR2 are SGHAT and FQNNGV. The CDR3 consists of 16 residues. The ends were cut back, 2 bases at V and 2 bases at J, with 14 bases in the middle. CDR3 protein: CASSLLVGLFTDTQYF. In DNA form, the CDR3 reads TGTGCCAGCAGCTTATTGGTAGGACTTTTCACAGATACGCAGTATTTT.

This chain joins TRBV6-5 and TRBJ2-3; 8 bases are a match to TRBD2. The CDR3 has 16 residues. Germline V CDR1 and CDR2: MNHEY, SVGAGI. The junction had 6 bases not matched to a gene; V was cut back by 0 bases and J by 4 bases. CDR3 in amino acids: CASSYSTGTRADTQYF. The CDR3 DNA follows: TGTGCCAGCAGTTACTCGACCGGGACTAGGGCAGATACGCAGTATTTT.